This T cell receptor beta chain was identified in a study of shared clonotypes between healthy human individuals. Across the study: The donor pool was made up of a couple of women and three men aged 18 to 49. CD4 naive and CD4 memory each took three plates per donor, while CD8 naive took two and CD8 memory one.

The CDR3 has 18 amino acids. In germline, CDR1 is SGHRS, CDR2 YFSETQ. V was trimmed by 4 bases and J by 2 bases, leaving 21 bases between them. The protocol was immunoSEQ multiplex PCR, while the TCRdb copy is restricted to in-frame clones and leaves out a portion. The sample yields hundreds of thousands of clones, about 70% seen once. This clone was picked up many times. This chain joins TRBV5-1 and TRBJ1-4; unclear D gene. The clonotype comes from a man in his thirties or forties in good health. The sample comprised memory CD4+ T cells sorted from blood. Subset indicated: CD45RA-negative fraction. Here the CDR3 reads CASSPRTVGTTTNEKLFF. In DNA, the CDR3 is TGCGCCAGCAGCCCTCGGACTGTCGGAACCACTACTAATGAAAAACTGTTTTTT.